The 28 T cell receptor beta chains given below trace back to one sample, sequenced in a study of OX40 agonist ivuxolimab in advanced cancers. Libraries were made using the immunoSEQ multiplex PCR assay. TCRdb limited this immuneACCESS table to in-frame rearrangements with V and J called. A share of clones is missing; checked studies link under half to unresolved V genes, and the rest is unexplained. The sample data list 70,000 to 85,000 clones, and roughly 90% of these were observed just once. The ten largest clones capture approximately 0.69% of the sample. The specimen was CD4+ or CD8+ T cells sorted from blood, collected in a trial of the OX40 agonist ivuxolimab. All receptors derive from an adult with an advanced solid tumor such as melanoma, head and neck, liver or kidney cancer.

V usage is TRBV2 and J usage is TRBJ2-3; the match to TRBD2 covers 10 bases. Germline loops: CDR1 SNHLY, CDR2 FYNNEI. CDR3 length: 14 amino acids. Trimming at V came to 8 bases and at J to 1 base, leaving 3 bases not matched to a gene. The CDR3 protein is CASLAGEGTDTQYF. The DNA for the CDR3 is TGTGCCAGCCTAGCGGGAGAAGGCACAGATACGCAGTATTTT.

The chain joins TRBV20-1 to TRBJ2-3; D uncertain. Germline V gene lookup returns CDR1 DFQATT and CDR2 SNEGSKA (reference sequence). The V end lost 3 bases, the J end lost 8 bases, and 6 bases lay between the germline ends. The CDR3 runs to 10 residues. The CDR3 coding sequence is TGCAGTGCTAGCCGGGTTACGCAGTATTTT. Amino acid sequence: CSASRVTQYF.

The chain combines TRBV2 with TRBJ1-2; D ambiguous. From germline, CDR1 is SNHLY and CDR2 FYNNEI. Trimming took 2 bases from V and 4 from J, leaving 8 bases between them. This CDR3 is 13 amino acids long. The CDR3 protein is CASSETKAYGYTF. CDR3 nucleotide sequence: TGTGCCAGCAGTGAAACCAAGGCCTATGGCTACACCTTC.

The chain links TRBV6-1 to TRBJ1-5; 7 nucleotides match TRBD1. The V segment lost 7 bases and the J segment 9 bases; nucleotides outside the gene matches: 6. The CDR3 is made up of 12 amino acids. Germline V CDR1 and CDR2: MNHNS, SASEGT. CDR3 protein: CASKDRRTPQHF. The CDR3 coding sequence is TGTGCCAGCAAGGACAGGCGTACGCCCCAGCATTTT.

V and J are TRBV28 and TRBJ1-4; D remains unclear. V gave up 7 bases and J gave up 6 bases, with 12 bases separating them. The CDR3 is 13 amino acids. Germline values: CDR1 MDHEN, CDR2 SYDVKM. The DNA for the CDR3 is TGTGCCAGCATGAATTTTGCTGATGAAAAACTGTTTTTT. It specifies CASMNFADEKLFF.

The V gene is TRBV18, the J gene TRBJ2-1; 8 nucleotides match TRBD1. Germline CDR1 KGHSH, CDR2 LQKENI. The CDR3 extends over 15 amino acids. J lost 2 bases, V lost 6 bases, and 6 bases had no gene match. DNA of the CDR3: TGTGCCAGCTCCCAGGGGGCGGGTACCTACAATGAGCAGTTCTTC. Its protein product is CASSQGAGTYNEQFF.

The V call is TRBV7-8, the J call TRBJ2-5; D is tentatively TRBD1 or TRBD2 (5 bases each). V dropped 5 bases and J dropped 1 base, with 11 bases sitting between them. CDR3 length: 14 residues. Germline CDR1 is SGHVS and CDR2 is FQNEAQ. CDR3 DNA: TGTGCCAGCAGCCCCGGGGCGGTCCAAGAGACCCAGTACTTC. Amino acid sequence: CASSPGAVQETQYF.

This clone was found a few times. The V call is TRBV19, the J call TRBJ2-3; TRBD1 agrees at 7 bases. CDR1 is LNHDA, CDR2 SQIVND, per germline (reference sequence). The J segment lost 0 bases and the V segment lost 1 base, leaving 4 bases of the junction unmatched. This CDR3 comprises 16 residues. CDR3 DNA: TGTGCCAGTAGTATAGGCGGCAGGGGGAGCACAGATACGCAGTATTTT. It codes for CASSIGGRGSTDTQYF.

This clone was seen a single time. V is TRBV4-1 and J is TRBJ2-3, with D unresolved. Germline V gene sequence: CDR1 MGHRA, CDR2 YSYEKL. The CDR3 totals 12 residues. Trimming pared 3 bases from V and 6 bases from J, leaving 7 bases between. Here the CDR3 DNA reads TGCGCCAGCAGCCAGCCCACGGATACGCAGTATTTT. As protein: CASSQPTDTQYF.

The chain recombines TRBV28 with TRBJ1-6; D is unclear. The V end was cut by 8 bases, the J end by 8 bases, with 16 bases between. This CDR3 contains 14 residues. Germline assignment: CDR1 MDHEN and CDR2 SYDVKM. In nucleotides, the CDR3 is TGTGCCAGCGTCTTGACCCGTCGAGATTCACCCCTCCACTTT. Its translation is CASVLTRRDSPLHF.

The chain is built from TRBV5-1 and TRBJ2-1; no firm D call. V shed 0 bases and J shed 4 bases, with 8 bases lying between them. This CDR3 is 14 amino acids long. Germline lookup yields CDR1 SGHRS and CDR2 YFSETQ. CDR3 sequence reads: CASSLGPFYNEQFF. CDR3 bases: TGCGCCAGCAGCTTGGGCCCCTTTTACAATGAGCAGTTCTTC.

The gene calls are TRBV14 and TRBJ2-5; D unclear. Germline loops: CDR1 SGHDN, CDR2 FVKESK. This CDR3 is built from 16 residues. Trimming shortened V by 1 base and J by 1 base, and 13 bases separated the two germline ends. The CDR3: CASSQVAPVVQETQYF. The CDR3 bases are TGTGCCAGCAGCCAAGTGGCCCCGGTAGTCCAAGAGACCCAGTACTTC.

V usage is TRBV7-3 and J usage is TRBJ2-5; the D gene is possibly TRBD1 (6 bases). The CDR3 runs 15 residues. CDR1 SGHTA and CDR2 FQGTGA come from the germline V gene. Trimming removed 4 bases at V and 1 base at J, with 13 bases between. CDR3 sequence: CASSSSGAPQETQYF. The CDR3 coding sequence is TGTGCCAGCAGCTCCTCAGGGGCCCCCCAAGAGACCCAGTACTTC. Complete variable domain (other parts from reference TRBV7-3 and TRBJ2-5): GAGVSQTPSNKVTEKGKYVELRCDPISGHTALYWYRQSLGQGPEFLIYFQGTGAADDSGLPNDRFFAVRPEGSVSTLKIQRTERGDSAVYLCASSSSGAPQETQYFGPGTRLLVL.

The J gene is TRBJ1-2, the V gene TRBV28, with 9 positions matching TRBD1. There are 14 residues in the CDR3. V was pared by 6 bases and J by 9 bases, with 11 bases of the junction left unmatched. Germline V CDR1 and CDR2: MDHEN, SYDVKM. This CDR3 reads CASSPPGQGKRYTF. The DNA of the CDR3 is TGTGCCAGCAGCCCCCCGGGACAGGGCAAGCGCTACACCTTC.

The CDR3 DNA reads TGTGCCAGCAGTCCAACAGGGTCACCCTACGAGCAGTACTTC. This encodes CASSPTGSPYEQYF. V usage is TRBV28 and J usage is TRBJ2-5; perhaps TRBD1 as D (6 bases). Gene TRBJ2-7 matches the end of the DNA better, so the J call may be wrong. Per germline, CDR1 MDHEN and CDR2 SYDVKM. CDR3 size: 14 residues.

The V and J genes are TRBV6-5 and TRBJ1-5; unclear D gene. Germline CDR1 reads MNHEY; CDR2 reads SVGAGI. CDR3 length: 14 residues. The V end was cut by 5 bases, the J end by 2 bases, with 10 bases between. The DNA for the CDR3 is TGTGCCAGCAGTAGGACTACGGGCAATCAGCCCCAGCATTTT. Encoded protein: CASSRTTGNQPQHF.

The rearrangement uses TRBV4-2 and TRBJ1-2, with TRBD1 matching 8 bases. This CDR3 is 16 amino acids long. With V trimmed by 6 bases and J by 0 bases, 9 bases remained unmatched. Germline CDR1 is LGHNA and CDR2 is YNFKEQ. CDR3 in DNA: TGTGCCAGCAGAGGACAGGGAGGGTTAGCTAACTATGGCTACACCTTC. It yields the protein CASRGQGGLANYGYTF.

The chain joins TRBV5-1 to TRBJ2-3; no definite D call. Looked up from germline, CDR1 is SGHRS and CDR2 is YFSETQ. CDR3 length: 13 residues. Trimming shortened V by 1 base and J by 4 bases, and 7 bases separated the two germline ends. Here the CDR3 reads CASSLLESDTQYF. The CDR3 DNA follows: TGCGCCAGCAGCTTGCTAGAATCAGATACGCAGTATTTT.

V usage is TRBV2 and J usage is TRBJ2-5; D is uncertain. Germline V CDR1 and CDR2: SNHLY, FYNNEI. This CDR3 comprises 12 residues. V was clipped by 1 base and J by 7 bases, with 7 bases between them. The CDR3 protein is CASSEGKRTQYF. CDR3 DNA: TGTGCCAGCAGTGAAGGCAAGAGGACCCAGTACTTC. The whole variable domain, filled in from reference TRBV2 and TRBJ2-5, reads EPEVTQTPSHQVTQMGQEVILRCVPISNHLYFYWYRQILGQKVEFLVSFYNNEISEKSEIFDDQFSVERPDGSNFTLKIRSTKLEDSAMYFCASSEGKRTQYFGPGTRLLVL.

The CDR3 here is CASSLFGPRGTEAFF. In nucleotides, the CDR3 is TGTGCCAGCAGTTTATTTGGACCGAGAGGGACTGAAGCTTTCTTT. The chain couples TRBV27 to TRBJ1-1; D unresolved. Germline V CDR1 and CDR2: MNHEY, SMNVEV (reference sequence). The CDR3 is made up of 15 amino acids. V was trimmed by 1 base and J by 5 bases, leaving 14 bases between them.

The chain carries TRBV29-1 and TRBJ2-1; 12 bases are a match to TRBD2. J was trimmed by 11 bases and V by 7 bases; bases with no gene match: 6. The CDR3 is 12 amino acids. Germline assignment: CDR1 SQVTM and CDR2 ANQGSEA. The CDR3 nucleotides are TGCAGCGATCTAGCGGGAGGGCCAAAGCAGTTCTTC. The encoded protein is CSDLAGGPKQFF.

This sequence joins TRBV23-1 and TRBJ2-1; 11 positions agree with TRBD2. TRBV23-1 is identified as an open reading frame with a role that is uncertain. V dropped 2 bases and J dropped 4; count of bases not matched to a gene: 1. There are 15 residues in the CDR3. This CDR3 is CASSQTSGSYNEQFF. In DNA form, the CDR3 reads TGCGCCAGCAGTCAAACTAGCGGGAGTTACAATGAGCAGTTCTTC.

V usage is TRBV4-2 and J usage is TRBJ2-4; D call uncertain. The CDR3 has 13 residues. Trimming pared 5 bases from V and 4 bases from J, leaving 9 bases between. Germline V gene sequence: CDR1 LGHNA, CDR2 YNFKEQ. The chain's CDR3 is CASSADGKNIQYF. The DNA for the CDR3 is TGTGCCAGCAGCGCAGACGGTAAAAACATTCAGTACTTC.

The DNA for the CDR3 is TGTGCCAGCAGTTTGGGCAGGGACCGTCGTCAGACCTACGAGCAGTACTTC. Translation gives CASSLGRDRRQTYEQYF. The chain is built from TRBV28 and TRBJ2-7, with D possibly being TRBD1 or TRBD2 (5 bases each). This CDR3 comprises 17 residues. Germline V gene lookup returns CDR1 MDHEN and CDR2 SYDVKM. V lost 3 bases and J 2 bases, leaving 20 bases between the germline ends.

The rearrangement links TRBV19 to TRBJ1-1; the match to TRBD1 covers 9 bases. Germline CDR1 reads LNHDA; CDR2 reads SQIVND (reference sequence). J was trimmed by 5 bases and V by 6 bases; bases with no gene match: 10. This CDR3 comprises 15 residues. The CDR3 nucleotides read TGTGCCAGTAGCAGCTACAGGGGGCGTCGGACTGAAGCTTTCTTT. It translates to CASSSYRGRRTEAFF.

V gene TRBV5-4 combines with J gene TRBJ2-3; unclear D gene. V was shortened by 2 bases and J by 1 base, with 11 bases between the two germline ends. Looked up from germline, CDR1 is SGHNT and CDR2 is YYREEE (reference sequence). This CDR3 region has 15 residues. Written as DNA, the CDR3 is TGTGCCAGCAGCTTTCCCAAGGCGGGCACAGATACGCAGTATTTT. It yields the protein CASSFPKAGTDTQYF.

V is TRBV18 and J is TRBJ2-7; TRBD2 is a possible D gene (6 bases). The V and J ends lost 2 bases and 4 bases respectively, with 12 bases between them. Looked up from germline, CDR1 is KGHSH and CDR2 is LQKENI. The CDR3 sequence is 14 residues long. The CDR3 bases are TGTGCCAGCTCACCAATGGGGGGAATATACGAGCAGTACTTC. Protein: CASSPMGGIYEQYF.

The chain combines TRBV6-5 with TRBJ2-1; D is unresolved. Germline CDR1 is MNHEY and CDR2 is SVGAGI. This CDR3 comprises 10 residues. The V end lost 7 bases, the J end lost 12 bases, and 10 bases lay between the germline ends. The CDR3 is CASKDRVQFF. In nucleotides, the CDR3 is TGTGCCAGCAAGGATAGGGTGCAGTTCTTC.